This TCR beta chain was sequenced for a study of graft-versus-host responses after intestinal transplantation (dated by TCRdb to the early 2020s). In terms of the full investigation: Multivisceral, liver-intestinal, or isolated intestinal transplants were received by the recipients. Alloreactive clones were identified by sequencing pre-transplant mixed lymphocyte reaction products and comparing them with unstimulated pre-transplant donor and recipient T cells. Graft-versus-host and host-versus-graft alloreactive T cell clones were tracked in the graft, circulation and bone marrow after intestinal transplantation using bulk TCR-beta CDR3 sequencing. All recipients received anti-thymocyte globulin induction followed by maintenance tacrolimus and steroids for around three years. Instead of going to the commercial service, samples from a few later patients were sequenced in-house on an Illumina MiSeq and processed with MiXCR. A peak of at least 4% donor T cells among recipient peripheral blood mononuclear cells was the definition used for donor T cell macrochimerism. The cohort enrolled approximately 24 intestinal transplant recipients including one retransplant, and a few patients lacking pretransplant specimens were excluded. The study at large found these results: Early after transplant, peak levels of circulating GvH clones were associated with declines in HvG clones. High GvH to HvG T cell clonal ratios were observed in the allografts of patients with donor T cell macrochimerism. GvH clones were detected in recipient bone marrow, and some of these GvH clones were observed earlier in ileal mucosa or blood, consistent with an intestinal mucosal origin. Conclusions were limited by the relatively low number and heterogeneity of intestinal transplant patients.

Turning to this clone: The antigen this receptor binds is unknown. No base qualities exist here, and no much larger clone lies one base off it.

The germline V gene (reference sequence) sets CDR1 to GTSNPN and CDR2 to SVGIG. V is cut back by 4 bases and J by 3 bases, with 3 bases in the junction unmatched. The CDR3 has 13 amino acids, counting the end cysteine and phenylalanine. Here the CDR3 DNA is all that survives: 39 bases in frame from base 1. The library came from the immunoSEQ multiplex PCR assay. For most patients, genomic DNA was isolated using the Qiagen DNeasy Blood and Tissue Kit and was shipped frozen to Adaptive Biotechnologies for TCR sequencing. High-throughput TCR-beta CDR3 sequencing of genomic DNA from most patients was performed by Adaptive Biotechnologies. Per the original workflow: TCR sequencing data were retrieved from Adaptive's ImmunoSEQ software for around 18 patients, whereas three other patients were processed with MiXCR and VDJtools. CD4 versus CD8 sorting errors were corrected by removing sequences found in both subsets at a frequency ratio below 5:1. CDR3 nucleotide sequences shared between donor and recipient were removed because the origin of such sequences could not be assigned. Alloreactive clones required at least 2-fold expansion over unstimulated cells and minimum CFSE-low frequency of 0.002% (template counts) or 0.001% (read counts). Clones detected in sequenced pre-transplant spleen, lymph node, or MLR CFSE-low populations of the donor or recipient were defined as mappable. Cumulative frequency of alloreactive clones was calculated as a percentage of all sequences weighted by copy number. As stored in TCRdb, this immuneACCESS dataset retains in-frame rearrangements with V and J assigned. A fraction of the clones does not appear; measured against another copy, unresolved V genes explain less than half of the discrepancy, and the remainder lacks a known reason. Clone size and the V and J calls come from that table; the DNA yielded D and trimming. The sample table contains about 96,000 clones; only one count was recorded for about 94% of them. The top ten clones comprise around 0.17% of the sample.

What this sample's time point label stands for: cells obtained before transplantation from donor or recipient. CD3+CD4+ and CD3+CD8+ populations were FACS-sorted from unstimulated pre-transplant donor and recipient cells taken from spleen or lymph nodes. The sequences come from unstimulated CD4+ T cells sorted from spleen or lymph node cells, collected before intestinal transplant. The source is a human donor who received an intestinal transplant. The chain couples TRBV30 to TRBJ2-7, and 10 junctional nucleotides match TRBD2. CDR3 loop: CAWKTSGRYEQYF. The sequence in DNA is TGTGCCTGGAAGACTAGCGGGCGCTACGAGCAGTACTTC.